This T cell receptor (beta chain) was retrieved from a study of T cell changes during pregnancy in multiple sclerosis. Measured with immunoSEQ multiplex PCR; TCRdb has only the in-frame clones, and not every one. The data show some 68,000 clones, with approximately 89% seen just once and about 1.5% held by the top ten. The TCR comes from a female donor with multiple sclerosis, enrolled in a pregnancy study. The sequencing here drew on peripheral blood, taken in the second trimester of pregnancy.

The chain's CDR3 is CAWSVGQGPDTQYF. The DNA of the CDR3 is TGTGCCTGGAGTGTAGGGCAGGGTCCAGATACGCAGTATTTT. This chain connects TRBV30 to TRBJ2-3; TRBD1 is a possible D gene (5 bases). The CDR3 is 14 residues long. Trimming took off 0 bases at V and 4 bases at J, with 11 bases between the two ends. Germline values: CDR1 GTSNPN, CDR2 SVGIG (reference sequence). Variable domain in full (rest from reference TRBV30 and TRBJ2-3): SQTIHQWPATLVQPVGSPLSLECTVEGTSNPNLYWYRQAAGRGLQLLFYSVGIGQISSEVPQNLSASRPQDRQFILSSKKLLLSDSGFYLCAWSVGQGPDTQYFGPGTRLTVL.